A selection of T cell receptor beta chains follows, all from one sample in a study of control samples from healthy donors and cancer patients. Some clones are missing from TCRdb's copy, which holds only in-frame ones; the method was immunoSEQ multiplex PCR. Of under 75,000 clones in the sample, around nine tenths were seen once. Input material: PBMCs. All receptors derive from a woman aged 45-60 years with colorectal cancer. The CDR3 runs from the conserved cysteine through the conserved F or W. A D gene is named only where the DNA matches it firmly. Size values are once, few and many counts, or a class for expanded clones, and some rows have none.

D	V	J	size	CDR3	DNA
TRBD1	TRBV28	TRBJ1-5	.	CASSSPRGLGQPQHF	TGTGCCAGCAGCAGCCCCAGGGGGCTTGGCCAGCCCCAGCATTTT
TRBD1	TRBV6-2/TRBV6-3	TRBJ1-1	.	CASSYRITGVNTEAFF	TGTGCCAGCAGTTACCGGATAACAGGGGTGAACACTGAAGCTTTCTTT
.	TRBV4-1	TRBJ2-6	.	CASSQEESGTSSGANVLTF	TGCGCCAGCAGCCAAGAGGAGTCAGGGACATCCTCTGGGGCCAACGTCCTGACTTTC
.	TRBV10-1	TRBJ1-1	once	CASSESLAGNTEAFF	TGCGCCAGCAGTGAGTCGTTGGCTGGGAACACTGAAGCTTTCTTT
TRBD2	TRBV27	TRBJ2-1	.	CASSLTGLAGGVRFF	TGTGCCAGCAGTTTAACGGGACTAGCGGGGGGGGTTCGGTTCTTC
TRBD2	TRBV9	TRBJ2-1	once	CASSVGLAEYNEQFF	TGTGCCAGCAGCGTAGGGCTAGCGGAATACAATGAGCAGTTCTTC
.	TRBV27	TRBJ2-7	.	CASSNTRGIRRPEQYF	TGTGCCAGCAGCAACACTAGGGGGATTAGGAGGCCCGAGCAGTACTTC
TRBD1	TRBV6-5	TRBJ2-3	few	CASSSGQAGTDTQYF	TGTGCCAGCAGCTCTGGACAGGCGGGCACAGATACGCAGTATTTT
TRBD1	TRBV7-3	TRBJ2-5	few	CASSHAGDRDERQETQYF	TGTGCCAGCAGCCACGCGGGTGACAGGGATGAGCGCCAAGAGACCCAGTACTTC
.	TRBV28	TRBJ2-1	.	CASSPLEISYNEQFF	TGTGCCAGCAGTCCCTTAGAGATTTCCTACAATGAGCAGTTCTTC
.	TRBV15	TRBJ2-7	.	CATSIYLFSEQYF	TGTGCCACCAGCATTTACTTGTTTTCTGAGCAGTACTTC
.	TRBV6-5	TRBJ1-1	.	CASLNALGAFF	TGTGCCAGCCTAAATGCCCTGGGAGCTTTCTTT
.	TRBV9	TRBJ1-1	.	CASSVFSGLSAEAFF	TGTGCCAGCAGCGTTTTCTCGGGCCTCAGCGCTGAAGCTTTCTTT
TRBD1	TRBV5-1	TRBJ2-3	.	CASSSAGTGASDTQYF	TGCGCCAGCAGCTCCGCCGGGACAGGGGCCTCAGATACGCAGTATTTT
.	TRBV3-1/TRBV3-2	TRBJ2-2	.	CASSQVLRDTQGTGELFF	TGTGCCAGCAGCCAAGTTCTCCGGGACACCCAGGGCACCGGGGAGCTGTTTTTT
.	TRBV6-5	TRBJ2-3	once	CASSPTAGTDTQYF	TGTGCCAGCAGCCCGACAGCTGGCACAGATACGCAGTATTTT
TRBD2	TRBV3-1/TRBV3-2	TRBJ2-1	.	CASSRGLAGNEQFF	TGTGCCAGCAGCCGAGGACTAGCGGGCAATGAGCAGTTCTTC
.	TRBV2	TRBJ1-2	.	CASYPSWRGYTF	TGTGCCAGCTACCCAAGTTGGAGAGGCTACACCTTC
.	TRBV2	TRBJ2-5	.	CASSRGPQETQYF	TGTGCCAGCTCCAGAGGCCCCCAAGAGACCCAGTACTTC
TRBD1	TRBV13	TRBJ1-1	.	CASSPPGQGADTEAFF	TGTGCCAGCAGCCCCCCCGGACAGGGGGCCGACACTGAAGCTTTCTTT
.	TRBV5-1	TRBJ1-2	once	CASSLTPMGSGYGYTF	TGCGCCAGCAGCTTGACTCCGATGGGGTCGGGCTATGGCTACACCTTC
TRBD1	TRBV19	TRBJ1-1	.	CASSGLGTAAEAFF	TGTGCCAGTAGTGGGCTGGGGACAGCGGCTGAAGCTTTCTTT
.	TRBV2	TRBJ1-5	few	CASSPAAPDQPQHF	TGTGCCAGCAGTCCCGCCGCCCCGGATCAGCCCCAGCATTTT
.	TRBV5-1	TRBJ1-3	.	CASSAGTAGNTIYF	TGCGCCAGCAGCGCTGGGACGGCTGGAAACACCATATATTTT
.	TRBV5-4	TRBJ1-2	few	CASSWKGREDGYTF	TGTGCCAGCAGCTGGAAGGGGAGGGAGGATGGCTACACCTTC
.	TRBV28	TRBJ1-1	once	CASSGADSNTEAFF	TGTGCCAGCAGCGGGGCAGACTCGAACACTGAAGCTTTCTTT
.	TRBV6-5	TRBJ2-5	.	CASSFVVDETQYF	TGTGCCAGCAGTTTTGTAGTTGACGAGACCCAGTACTTC
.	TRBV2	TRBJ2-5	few	CASSEAETQYF	TGTGCCAGCAGTGAAGCGGAGACCCAGTACTTC
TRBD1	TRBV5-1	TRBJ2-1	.	CASTSGTGIRDEQFF	TGCGCCAGCACCTCTGGGACAGGGATAAGAGATGAGCAGTTCTTC
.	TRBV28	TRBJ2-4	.	CASSYAGDDPKNIQYF	TGTGCCAGCAGTTATGCAGGGGATGATCCCAAAAACATTCAGTACTTC
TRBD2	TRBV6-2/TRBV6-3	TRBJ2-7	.	CASSYGRLAGGLSYEQYF	TGTGCCAGCAGTTACGGAAGACTAGCGGGAGGCTTATCCTACGAGCAGTACTTC
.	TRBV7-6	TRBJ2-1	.	CASSDPGVSYNEQFF	TGTGCCAGCAGCGACCCCGGAGTTTCATACAATGAGCAGTTCTTC
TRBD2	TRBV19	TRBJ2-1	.	CASSIHGGGAYNEQFF	TGTGCCAGTAGTATACATGGCGGGGGTGCCTACAATGAGCAGTTCTTC
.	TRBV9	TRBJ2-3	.	CASSVGLVTDTQYF	TGTGCCAGCAGCGTAGGACTAGTCACAGATACGCAGTATTTT
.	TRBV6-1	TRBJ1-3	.	CASSEDPGNTIYF	TGTGCCAGCAGTGAAGACCCTGGAAACACCATATATTTT
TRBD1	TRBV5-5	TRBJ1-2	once	CASSLRTGLGYGYTF	TGTGCCAGCAGCCTCCGGACAGGGTTGGGCTATGGCTACACCTTC
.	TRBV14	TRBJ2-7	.	CASSQFRNEQYF	TGTGCCAGCAGCCAGTTTAGGAACGAGCAGTACTTC
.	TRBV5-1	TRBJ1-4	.	CASSLGTEFPANEKLFF	TGCGCCAGCAGCTTGGGGACGGAGTTCCCTGCAAATGAAAAACTGTTTTTT
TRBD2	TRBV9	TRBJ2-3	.	CASSVGGGRATDTQYF	TGTGCCAGCAGCGTAGGTGGCGGGAGGGCCACAGATACGCAGTATTTT
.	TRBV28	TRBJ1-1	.	CASSFWGNTEAFF	TGTGCCAGCAGTTTTTGGGGGAACACTGAAGCTTTCTTT
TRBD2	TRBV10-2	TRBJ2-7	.	CASTETSGGTYEQYF	TGCGCCAGCACAGAGACTAGCGGGGGGACCTACGAGCAGTACTTC
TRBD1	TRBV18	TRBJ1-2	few	CASSRGQADGYTF	TGTGCCAGCTCACGGGGACAGGCGGATGGCTACACCTTC
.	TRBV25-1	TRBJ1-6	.	CASSERGSGNSPLHF	TGTGCCAGCAGTGAAAGAGGTTCGGGAAATTCACCCCTCCACTTT
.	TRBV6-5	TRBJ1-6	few	CASSGGLPGDSPLHF	TGTGCCAGTTCCGGAGGGCTTCCTGGGGATTCACCCCTCCACTTT
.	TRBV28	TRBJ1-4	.	CAASSGGDEKLFF	TGTGCCGCCTCGAGCGGGGGAGATGAAAAACTGTTTTTT
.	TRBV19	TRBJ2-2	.	CASSIQRASSNTGELFF	TGTGCCAGTAGTATCCAGCGGGCCTCCTCGAACACCGGGGAGCTGTTTTTT
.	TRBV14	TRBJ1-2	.	CASSQNLDYGYTF	TGTGCCAGCAGCCAAAACTTGGACTATGGCTACACCTTC
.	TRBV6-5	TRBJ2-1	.	CASSYSRHRYNEQFF	TGTGCCAGCAGTTACTCGAGACACCGATACAATGAGCAGTTCTTC
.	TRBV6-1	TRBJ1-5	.	CASSEGTDKNQPQHF	TGTGCCAGCAGTGAAGGGACAGATAAGAATCAGCCCCAGCATTTT
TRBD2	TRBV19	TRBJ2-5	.	CASRTLQAGVYETQYF	TGTGCCAGTAGGACACTACAAGCGGGAGTATATGAGACCCAGTACTTC
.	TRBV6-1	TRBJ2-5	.	CASWGDNQETQYF	TGTGCCAGCTGGGGGGACAACCAAGAGACCCAGTACTTC